These 11 T cell receptor beta chains share one sample of origin, sequenced in a study of T cell repertoires in ileal Crohn's disease. The assay was immunoSEQ multiplex PCR, and TCRdb's table has in-frame clones only and misses some. The data hold some 3,000 clones, with roughly 77% observed a single time. As for time point: inflamed ileum from the surgical specimen. What was sequenced was ileal tissue. The receptors derive from an adult with Crohn's disease.

This clone was observed a handful of times. The gene calls are TRBV7-2 and TRBJ2-1; 12 bases fit TRBD2. The CDR3 consists of 16 residues. CDR1 SGHTA and CDR2 FQGNSA come from the germline V gene. Trimming cost V 3 bases and J 8 bases; bases outside gene matches: 8. CDR3 in amino acids: CASSFRTSGTKDEQFF. The CDR3 DNA sequence: TGTGCCAGCAGCTTCCGGACTAGCGGGACTAAGGATGAGCAGTTCTTC. Combining the CDR3 with reference TRBV7-2 and TRBJ2-1 gives the whole variable domain GAGVSQSPSNKVTEKGKDVELRCDPISGHTALYWYRQSLGQGLEFLIYFQGNSAPDKSGLPSDRFSAERTGGSVSTLTIQRTQQEDSAVYLCASSFRTSGTKDEQFFGPGTRLTVL.

The V gene is TRBV6-5, the J gene TRBJ2-2; 9 positions agree with TRBD1. Germline V gives CDR1 MNHEY, CDR2 SVGAGI. The CDR3 loop spans 15 amino acids. Trimming removed 7 bases from V and 5 bases from J; junction bases left unmatched: 8. The CDR3 bases are TGTGCCAGCACCCCGGGACAGGGCGGTACCGGGGAGCTGTTTTTT. It specifies CASTPGQGGTGELFF.

This clone rates as large. The CDR3 region is CAWSVSYTGELFF. As DNA, the CDR3 is TGTGCCTGGAGTGTGTCCTACACCGGGGAGCTGTTTTTT. J is TRBJ2-2 and V is TRBV30; D gene ambiguous. Trimming took off 0 bases at V and 3 bases at J, with 5 bases between the two ends. The CDR3 spans 13 residues. Germline assignment: CDR1 GTSNPN and CDR2 SVGIG (reference sequence).

The chain has TRBV5-4 and TRBJ2-5; D remains ambiguous. V was shortened by 0 bases and J by 5 bases, with 11 bases between the two germline ends. Germline lookup yields CDR1 SGHNT and CDR2 YYREEE (reference sequence). CDR3 length equals 14 residues. The CDR3: CASSLARRLETQYF. CDR3 DNA sequence: TGTGCCAGCAGCTTGGCCCGGAGACTGGAGACCCAGTACTTC.

The chain employs TRBV5-4 and TRBJ2-5, with D possibly matching TRBD2 (5 bases). The germline V gene encodes CDR1 SGHNT and CDR2 YYREEE (reference sequence). The CDR3 totals 14 residues. V was shortened by 6 bases and J by 1 base, with 13 bases between the two germline ends. This CDR3 is CASKVARSQETQYF. CDR3 nucleotide sequence: TGTGCCAGCAAGGTAGCGCGAAGCCAAGAGACCCAGTACTTC.

This chain connects TRBV19 to TRBJ2-1; possibly TRBD1 for D (6 bases). The CDR3 runs to 13 residues. CDR1 is LNHDA and CDR2 is SQIVND in the germline V gene (reference sequence). Trimming took 5 bases from V and 7 from J, leaving 12 bases between them. The CDR3 reads CASSLGAMNEQFF. The CDR3 nucleotides read TGTGCCAGTAGTTTGGGGGCGATGAATGAGCAGTTCTTC. Variable domain in full (rest from reference TRBV19 and TRBJ2-1): DGGITQSPKYLFRKEGQNVTLSCEQNLNHDAMYWYRQDPGQGLRLIYYSQIVNDFQKGDIAEGYSVSREKKESFPLTVTSAQKNPTAFYLCASSLGAMNEQFFGPGTRLTVL.

The chain uses TRBV9 and TRBJ2-3; 8 bases map to TRBD2. The CDR3 loop spans 15 amino acids. With V trimmed by 1 base and J by 6 bases, 7 bases remained unmatched. CDR1 SGDLS and CDR2 YYNGEE come from the germline V gene. CDR3 protein: CASSVSAGGADTQYF. The DNA for the CDR3 is TGTGCCAGCAGCGTATCGGCGGGAGGTGCCGATACGCAGTATTTT. The full variable domain, with the rest looked up from reference TRBV9 and TRBJ2-3, is DSGVTQTPKHLITATGQRVTLRCSPRSGDLSVYWYQQSLDQGLQFLIQYYNGEERAKGNILERFSAQQFPDLHSELNLSSLELGDSALYFCASSVSAGGADTQYFGPGTRLTVL.

CDR3 in DNA: TGTGCCAGCAGCTTACTTGGTGACAATCAGCCCCAGCATTTT. This translates into CASSLLGDNQPQHF. This rearrangement joins TRBV7-2 to TRBJ1-5; unclear D gene. Germline CDR1 and CDR2: SGHTA and FQGNSA. The V end was cut by 2 bases, the J end by 3 bases, with 8 bases between. The CDR3 has 14 amino acids.

This chain connects TRBV2 to TRBJ1-2; no reliable D call. Germline CDR1 SNHLY, CDR2 FYNNEI. The CDR3 runs 15 residues. Trimming removed 3 bases from V and 0 bases from J, with 11 bases in between. The CDR3 DNA reads TGTGCCAGCAGTGAGGACCGACGGCCTAACTATGGCTACACCTTC. This encodes CASSEDRRPNYGYTF.

CDR3 in DNA: TGTGCCAGCAGTTATAGGCGGGACCAAGAGACCCAGTACTTC. Its translation is CASSYRRDQETQYF. The genes are TRBV27 and TRBJ2-5, with a weak D call TRBD2 (5 bases). CDR1 MNHEY and CDR2 SMNVEV come from the germline V gene (reference sequence). Trimming removed 4 bases at V and 0 bases at J, with 9 bases between. CDR3 length equals 14 residues.

This clone has a single count. V and J are TRBV4-1 and TRBJ2-1; the match to TRBD2 covers 9 bases. Germline CDR1 MGHRA, CDR2 YSYEKL. V lost 0 bases to trimming and J lost 0 bases; unmatched junction nucleotides: 0. The CDR3 loop spans 16 amino acids. CDR3 residues: CASSQELAGSYNEQFF. CDR3 DNA: TGCGCCAGCAGCCAAGAACTAGCGGGCTCCTACAATGAGCAGTTCTTC.